The entry below gives a single TCR beta chain sequence along with its context. Its antigen is not identified. The junction departs from the called germline gene at one end, perhaps through a read error. TCR beta VDJ and CDR3 were profiled, and genomic DNA was the template. TCRdb redid the calling of the reads with MiXCR, one entry per CDR3 protein. The table records about half a million distinct CDR3 sequences, approximately 32% of them present only once. This sample was taken from a study of CD8+CD57+ T cells in acquired aplastic anemia. Study-level points and caveats: Levels of CD8+ Simpson's diversity were not significantly distinct in patients versus controls. Overlapping CD8+ CDR3 repertoires of patients and controls contained around 31 shared sequences.

Previously, flow cytometry had revealed CD8+CD57+ cell expansion in the patients chosen for sequencing. Among the patients, all had severe acquired aplastic anemia. The CDR3 covers 14 residues. In germline, CDR1 is LGHDT, CDR2 YNNKEL (reference sequence). The sample was sorted CD4+, CD8+, or CD8+CD57+ T cells (not recorded which) from PBMCs. The V and J genes are TRBV3-1 and TRBJ1-2; D perhaps matches TRBD1 (5 bases). The TCR sequence derives from a human donor with aplastic anemia. As DNA, the CDR3 is TGTGCCAGCAGCCAAGCTTGGGGGGACTATGGCTGCACCTTC. Translated, it gives CASSQAWGDYGCTF.